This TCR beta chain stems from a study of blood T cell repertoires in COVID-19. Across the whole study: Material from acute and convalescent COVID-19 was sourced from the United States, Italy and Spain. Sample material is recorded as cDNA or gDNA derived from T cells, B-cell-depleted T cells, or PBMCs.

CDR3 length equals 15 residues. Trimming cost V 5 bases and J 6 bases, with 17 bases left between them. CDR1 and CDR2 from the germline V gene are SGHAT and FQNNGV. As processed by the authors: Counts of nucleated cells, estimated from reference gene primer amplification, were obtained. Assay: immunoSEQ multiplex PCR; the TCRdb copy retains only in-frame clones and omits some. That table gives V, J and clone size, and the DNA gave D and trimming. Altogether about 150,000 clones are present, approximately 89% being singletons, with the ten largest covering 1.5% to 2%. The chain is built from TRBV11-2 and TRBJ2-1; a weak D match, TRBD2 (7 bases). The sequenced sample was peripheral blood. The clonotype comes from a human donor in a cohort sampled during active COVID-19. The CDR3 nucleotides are TGTGCCAGCAGCCCGATCCGGGGGGCGATCAATGAGCAGTTCTTC. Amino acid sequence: CASSPIRGAINEQFF.